This TCR beta chain was captured by sequencing in a study of cytomegalovirus exposure and HLA in healthy donors. The study ran its PCR with 60 Vbeta and 13 Jbeta primers. This table comes from immunoSEQ multiplex PCR, and its TCRdb copy is limited to in-frame clones, with some not included. Of about 210,000 clones detected, more than 75% appear once; the ten largest clones hold roughly 5.5%. Findings and limits, study-wide: By HLA locus, TCR association rates varied in a later analysis, with DRB1 showing the most and HLA-C the fewest. Per a prior analysis, the majority of TCR beta V segments were productive roughly 90% or roughly 30% of the time. Available immune exposure information covered CMV serostatus only.

Worth noting for this clone: As yet, its antigen is unknown.

Germline loops: CDR1 SGHTA, CDR2 FQGNSA. J lost 8 bases, V lost 0 bases, and 7 bases had no gene match. There are 15 residues in the CDR3. Sequencing was carried out using PBMCs. V and J are TRBV7-2 and TRBJ1-2; 9 bases line up with TRBD1. The receptor's source is a man aged 35-49 years in good health and CMV-seropositive. The CDR3 protein is CASSLAGQGIDGYTF. CDR3 DNA sequence: TGTGCCAGCAGCTTAGCGGGACAGGGAATAGACGGCTACACCTTC.